Below, 18 T cell receptor beta chains from the same sample are listed, as sequenced in a study of cytomegalovirus exposure and HLA in healthy donors. The PCR contained 60 Vbeta and 13 Jbeta primers. TCRdb's copy holds only in-frame clones and misses some; the assay was immunoSEQ multiplex PCR. The table shows over 100,000 clones, with around 9% occurring only once. Input material: PBMCs. The receptors here all came from a man between 40 and 49 years old in good health and CMV-seronegative.

CDR3 DNA: TGTGCCAGCAGTTACATCAGGGTTGTAGGGAACACTGAAGCTTTCTTT. Protein sequence: CASSYIRVVGNTEAFF. This chain uses TRBV6-5 with TRBJ1-1, with a weak D call TRBD1 (5 bases). With 2 bases removed from V and 1 base from J, the gap between germline ends came to 14 bases. The CDR3 sequence is 16 residues long. The V gene's germline CDR1 is MNHEY and CDR2 SVGAGI.

This clone has a handful of counts. This sequence joins TRBV19 and TRBJ2-7, with D perhaps matching TRBD1 (5 bases). This CDR3 comprises 14 residues. Germline values: CDR1 LNHDA, CDR2 SQIVND (reference sequence). Trimming took 5 bases from V and 0 from J, leaving 11 bases between them. CDR3 sequence (DNA): TGTGCCAGTAGTGCCCAGACAGACTCCTACGAGCAGTACTTC. Its protein product is CASSAQTDSYEQYF.

By its share, this clone is large. Distinct nucleotide sequences in the sample also encode this CDR3. The V and J genes are TRBV5-6 and TRBJ1-2; possible D gene TRBD1, 5 bases. V lost 4 bases to trimming and J lost 8 bases, with 9 bases between them. This CDR3 region has 11 residues. From germline, CDR1 is SGHDT and CDR2 YYEEEE. CDR3 loop: CASSRGYGYTF. The CDR3 DNA follows: TGTGCCAGCAGCCGGGGGTACGGCTACACCTTC.

This clone was detected only a few times. CDR3 in DNA: TGTGCCAGCAGTGAAGAACGGGGTTCCGTGCAGCCCCAGCATTTT. It translates to CASSEERGSVQPQHF. The chain carries TRBV2 and TRBJ1-5; D is unresolved. The V and J ends lost 1 base and 7 bases respectively, with 14 bases between them. Germline CDR1 is SNHLY and CDR2 is FYNNEI. CDR3 size: 15 residues.

A few counts support this clone. The chain carries TRBV5-6 and TRBJ2-7, with 11 bases that match TRBD2. This CDR3 has 15 residues. The germline V gene encodes CDR1 SGHDT and CDR2 YYEEEE. Trimming at V came to 0 bases and at J to 4 bases, leaving 3 bases not matched to a gene. CDR3 nucleotide sequence: TGTGCCAGCAGCTTGGGGGGGACTAGCGGATACGAGCAGTACTTC. Amino acids: CASSLGGTSGYEQYF.

This clone showed up just a few times. This sample also contains other DNA sequences that code for the same CDR3. The chain is built from TRBV27 and TRBJ2-6, with 9 bases lining up with TRBD1. The junction had 17 bases not matched to a gene; V was cut back by 8 bases and J by 0 bases. The CDR3 totals 20 residues. Germline V lookup: CDR1 MNHEY, CDR2 SMNVEV (reference sequence). The CDR3 DNA sequence: TGTGCCAGCCCCCCGCGGGGACAGGGTATTTCCTACTCTGGGGCCAACGTCCTGACTTTC. Its translation: CASPPRGQGISYSGANVLTF.

This clone was counted a few times. This chain links TRBV5-4 with TRBJ2-5, with a weak D call TRBD1 (5 bases). Germline V gene lookup returns CDR1 SGHNT and CDR2 YYREEE (reference sequence). The CDR3 totals 14 residues. Trimming left V 0 bases short and J 11 bases short, with 17 bases between. CDR3 DNA sequence: TGTGCCAGCAGCTTGGCCGGATTAGGGGTGCAGCAGTACTTC. Its translation is CASSLAGLGVQQYF.

The chain carries TRBV11-3 and TRBJ2-7; D call uncertain. The CDR3 length is 12 residues. V dropped 0 bases and J dropped 5 bases, with 5 bases sitting between them. Per the germline V gene, CDR1 is SGHNT and CDR2 is YENEEA. CDR3 in amino acids: CASSLDRDEQYF. CDR3 DNA sequence: TGTGCCAGCAGCTTAGATCGAGACGAGCAGTACTTC.

This clone was recorded once. The genes are TRBV15 and TRBJ2-5, with 7 bases aligning to TRBD2. J gave up 2 bases and V 5 bases, and 8 bases lay outside the gene matches. This CDR3 has 15 residues. Germline CDR1 and CDR2: LNHNV and YYDKDF (reference sequence). CDR3 sequence reads: CATSGGGEGQETQYF. Written as DNA, the CDR3 is TGTGCCACCAGCGGGGGGGGTGAAGGGCAAGAGACCCAGTACTTC.

This clone was seen only a few times. This chain joins TRBV19 and TRBJ1-5; D possibly corresponds to TRBD1 (6 bases). V lost 2 bases, J lost 3 bases, and 11 bases lay in between. The CDR3 has 15 amino acids. CDR1 and CDR2 from the germline V gene are LNHDA and SQIVND (reference sequence). CDR3 bases: TGTGCCAGTAGTATACAGGGGCAGTTCAATCAGCCCCAGCATTTT. It translates to CASSIQGQFNQPQHF. Complete variable domain (other parts from reference TRBV19 and TRBJ1-5): DGGITQSPKYLFRKEGQNVTLSCEQNLNHDAMYWYRQDPGQGLRLIYYSQIVNDFQKGDIAEGYSVSREKKESFPLTVTSAQKNPTAFYLCASSIQGQFNQPQHFGDGTRLSIL.

The V call is TRBV6-5, the J call TRBJ2-1, with 10 bases aligning to TRBD1. Losses at the gene ends were 8 bases for V and 7 bases for J; bases not matched to a gene: 5. The length of the CDR3 is 13 residues. The germline gives CDR1 MNHEY, CDR2 SVGAGI. The CDR3 reads CASAPGQGNEQFF. The CDR3 region has the DNA TGTGCCAGCGCCCCGGGACAGGGGAATGAGCAGTTCTTC.

The genes are TRBV6-1 and TRBJ2-1; the match to TRBD1 covers 7 bases. The CDR3 has 15 residues. The V segment lost 2 bases and the J segment 2 bases; nucleotides outside the gene matches: 3. Germline-derived CDR1 and CDR2 are MNHNS and SASEGT. Here the CDR3 reads CASSERQGAYNEQFF. The DNA of the CDR3 is TGTGCCAGCAGTGAAAGACAGGGAGCCTACAATGAGCAGTTCTTC.

This clone was detected only a few times. This chain joins TRBV19 and TRBJ1-5, with D possibly matching TRBD1 (6 bases). Trimming took off 3 bases at V and 0 bases at J, with 21 bases between the two ends. This CDR3 is 19 amino acids long. The germline gives CDR1 LNHDA, CDR2 SQIVND (reference sequence). The CDR3 loop is CASSMRQGSTFYSNQPQHF. CDR3 nucleotides: TGTGCCAGTAGTATGAGGCAGGGGTCCACATTCTATAGCAATCAGCCCCAGCATTTT.

V and J are TRBV7-9 and TRBJ1-3, with D possibly TRBD1 on 5 matching bases. The germline V gene has CDR1 SEHNR and CDR2 FQNEAQ (reference sequence). V was pared by 5 bases and J by 4 bases, with 12 bases between. The length of the CDR3 is 14 residues. The CDR3 region has the DNA TGTGCCAGCAGCCGGGGGGTGGCCGGAAACACCATATATTTT. Translating it yields CASSRGVAGNTIYF.

This clone showed up just a few times. The V and J genes are TRBV18 and TRBJ2-1, with 9 positions matching TRBD2. Germline CDR1 is KGHSH and CDR2 is LQKENI. The CDR3 is 14 amino acids. The V gene end was trimmed by 2 bases and the J gene end by 8 bases; junction bases not matched to a gene: 4. The CDR3 is CASSPTSGFHEQFF. Written as DNA, the CDR3 is TGTGCCAGCTCACCAACTAGCGGGTTCCATGAGCAGTTCTTC.

Only a few counts were recorded for this clone. The rearrangement links TRBV10-3 to TRBJ2-7; D may be TRBD2 (6 bases). Trimming removed 4 bases at V and 1 base at J, with 17 bases between. Per the germline V gene, CDR1 is ENHRY and CDR2 is SYGVKD. There are 16 residues in the CDR3. The DNA of the CDR3 is TGTGCCATCAGTGTCCCCCAGGAGCGGGCTTCCTACGAGCAGTACTTC. This translates into CAISVPQERASYEQYF.

V is TRBV6-4 and J is TRBJ1-1; 7 nucleotides line up with TRBD1. The CDR3 has 16 amino acids. Germline V CDR1 and CDR2: MRHNA, SNTAGT. Losses at the gene ends were 2 bases for V and 4 bases for J; bases not matched to a gene: 10. In nucleotides, the CDR3 is TGTGCCAGCAGTGACGTAGGAGGGGGCGATGGCACTGAAGCTTTCTTT. This translates into CASSDVGGGDGTEAFF.

The CDR3 DNA reads as TGTGCCAGCAGTGCTTTATATACAGGGACCACTGAAGCTTTCTTT. Amino acids: CASSALYTGTTEAFF. This chain uses TRBV28 with TRBJ1-1; D may be TRBD1 (6 bases). The CDR3 has 15 residues. Germline V CDR1 and CDR2: MDHEN, SYDVKM. Trimming left V 5 bases short and J 4 bases short, with 17 bases between. The whole variable domain, filled in from reference TRBV28 and TRBJ1-1, reads DVKVTQSSRYLVKRTGEKVFLECVQDMDHENMFWYRQDPGLGLRLIYFSYDVKMKEKGDIPEGYSVSREKKERFSLILESASTNQTSMYLCASSALYTGTTEAFFGQGTRLTVV.